This T cell receptor (beta chain) was sequenced for a study of blood T cell repertoires in COVID-19. Per germline, CDR1 SSHAT and CDR2 FNYEAQ (reference sequence). This CDR3 is built from 14 residues. Profiled with immunoSEQ multiplex PCR; TCRdb holds only in-frame clones, not every one. The top ten hold 8% of the sample, which has 120,000 to 150,000 clones, 80% to 85% seen once. About this clone: Germline is not matched at one junction end, which may reflect a read error.

This receptor was identified in a human donor in a cohort sampled during active COVID-19. The chain recombines TRBV7-7 with TRBJ2-5, with 7 bases aligning to TRBD2. Sequenced sample: peripheral blood. CDR3 sequence (DNA): TGTGCTAGCAGCTCCGGGACTATACAAGAGACCCAGTACTTC. Translated, it gives CASSSGTIQETQYF.